One TCR beta chain is described in this entry. Antigen: not known. The data are from a study of a mutant IDH1 vaccine in newly diagnosed glioma. Data came from immunoSEQ multiplex PCR; TCRdb stores just in-frame clones and leaves some out. The sample shows roughly 130,000 clones, about 82% of them seen only once. Described time point: week 11, during vaccination. Vaccination comprised doses that each held 300 ug of mutant IDH1 20-mer peptide, plus topical imiquimod. This CDR3 region has 12 residues. Per germline, CDR1 MDHEN and CDR2 SYDVKM. V was pared by 5 bases and J by 4 bases, with 6 bases between. This TCR was sampled from a man aged 40-55 years with glioma. Sequences were derived from PBMCs, sampled from a glioma patient whose treatment included an IDH1 peptide vaccine. This rearrangement joins TRBV28 to TRBJ1-5; D gene ambiguous. CDR3 DNA: TGTGCCAGCAGTCCCCTAAATCAGCCCCAGCATTTT. This codes for CASSPLNQPQHF.